These T cell receptor beta chains were read from a single sample in a study of blood T cells in healthy people across ages. MiXCR, applied by TCRdb to the 5' RACE reads, yields one record per CDR3 protein. The table lists 550,000 to 750,000 distinct CDR3 sequences, around 20% of them singletons. The sample consisted of blood. These receptor sequences come from a man between 65 and 85 years old in good health. Both conserved end residues are trimmed from each CDR3. Fields, in order: clone size, V gene, D gene, CDR3 protein. A D gene is named only where the DNA matches it firmly. Clone size is shown for a subset of rows, as once, few, many or a class of expanded clone.

clone_size: NA
v_call: TRBV20-1
d_call: TRBD2
cdr3_aa: SARELAGGTDTQY

clone_size: NA
v_call: TRBV10-2
d_call: NA
cdr3_aa: ASSETGGTNSPLH

clone_size: NA
v_call: TRBV19
d_call: NA
cdr3_aa: ASTPRDFVNYGYT

clone_size: few
v_call: TRBV7-9
d_call: NA
cdr3_aa: ASSAPQDRTDTQY

clone_size: few
v_call: TRBV28
d_call: NA
cdr3_aa: ASDDRDTQY

clone_size: few
v_call: TRBV7-2
d_call: NA
cdr3_aa: ASSPVKRTSTDTQY

clone_size: NA
v_call: TRBV2
d_call: NA
cdr3_aa: ASSAVLHEQY

clone_size: few
v_call: TRBV2
d_call: NA
cdr3_aa: ASNVAQEAKNIQY

clone_size: NA
v_call: TRBV19
d_call: NA
cdr3_aa: ASRKTDRETQY

clone_size: NA
v_call: TRBV20-1
d_call: TRBD2
cdr3_aa: SAVELAGKQETQY

clone_size: NA
v_call: TRBV6-1
d_call: NA
cdr3_aa: ASRTGDKGADTQY

clone_size: few
v_call: TRBV6-5
d_call: NA
cdr3_aa: ASSWESRSSEQY

clone_size: few
v_call: TRBV28
d_call: NA
cdr3_aa: ASAGWGDTLEAF

clone_size: few
v_call: TRBV29-1
d_call: NA
cdr3_aa: SVEAGGTDTQY

clone_size: few
v_call: TRBV10-3
d_call: TRBD2
cdr3_aa: AITPTSAWKDTQY

clone_size: NA
v_call: TRBV7-3
d_call: TRBD2
cdr3_aa: ASSKGLAKSTDTQY

clone_size: NA
v_call: TRBV6-2/TRBV6-3
d_call: NA
cdr3_aa: ASKGELHTDTQY

clone_size: NA
v_call: TRBV5-1
d_call: NA
cdr3_aa: ASSHRYNEQF

clone_size: NA
v_call: TRBV6-5
d_call: TRBD2
cdr3_aa: ASSYPGTSREQY

clone_size: NA
v_call: TRBV12-3/TRBV12-4
d_call: TRBD2
cdr3_aa: ASSGTTSYEQY

clone_size: NA
v_call: TRBV7-9
d_call: TRBD1
cdr3_aa: ASSVGGRESF

clone_size: few
v_call: TRBV28
d_call: TRBD1
cdr3_aa: ASSPTGTGGINEQF

clone_size: few
v_call: TRBV4-3
d_call: NA
cdr3_aa: ASSQDRGWNEQF